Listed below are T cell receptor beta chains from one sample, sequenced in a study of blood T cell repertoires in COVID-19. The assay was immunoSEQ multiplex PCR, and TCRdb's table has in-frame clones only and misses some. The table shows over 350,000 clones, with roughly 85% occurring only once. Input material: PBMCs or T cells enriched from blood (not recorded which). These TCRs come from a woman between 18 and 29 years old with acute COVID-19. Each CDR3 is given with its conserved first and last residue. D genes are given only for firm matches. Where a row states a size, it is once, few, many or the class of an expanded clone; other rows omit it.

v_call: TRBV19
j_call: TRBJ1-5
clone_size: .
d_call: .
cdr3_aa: CASSIGGPAQHF
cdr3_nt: TGTGCCAGTAGTATAGGAGGGCCGGCCCAGCATTTT

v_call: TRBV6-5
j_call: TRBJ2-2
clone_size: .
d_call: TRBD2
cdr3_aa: CASTSSGGSGELFF
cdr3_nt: TGTGCCAGCACCTCTAGCGGGGGTTCCGGGGAGCTGTTTTTT

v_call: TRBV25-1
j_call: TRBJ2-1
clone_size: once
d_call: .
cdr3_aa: CASSLGGRNEQFF
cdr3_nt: TGTGCCAGCAGTTTGGGGGGTCGGAATGAGCAGTTCTTC

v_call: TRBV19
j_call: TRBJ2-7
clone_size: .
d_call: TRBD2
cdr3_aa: CASSTSGQAVGSYEQYF
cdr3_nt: TGTGCCAGTAGTACTAGCGGGCAAGCCGTAGGCTCCTACGAGCAGTACTTC

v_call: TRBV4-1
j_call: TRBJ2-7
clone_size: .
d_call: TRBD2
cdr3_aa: CASSQGSSGTSYEQYF
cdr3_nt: TGCGCCAGCAGCCAAGGTTCTAGCGGGACTTCCTACGAGCAGTACTTC

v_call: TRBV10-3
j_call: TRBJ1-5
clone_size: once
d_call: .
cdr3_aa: CAISQGEDNQPQHF
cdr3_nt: TGTGCCATCTCCCAGGGTGAAGACAATCAGCCCCAGCATTTT

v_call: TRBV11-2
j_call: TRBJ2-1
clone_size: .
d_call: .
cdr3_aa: CASSLEGQNYNEQFF
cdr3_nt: TGTGCCAGCAGCTTAGAAGGACAGAATTACAATGAGCAGTTCTTC

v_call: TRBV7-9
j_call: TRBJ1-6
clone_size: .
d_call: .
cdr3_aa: CASSLERGSPLHF
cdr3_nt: TGTGCCAGCAGCTTAGAAAGGGGTTCACCCCTCCACTTT

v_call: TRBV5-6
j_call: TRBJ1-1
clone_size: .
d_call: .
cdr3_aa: CASSLFYSLDTEAFF
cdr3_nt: TGTGCCAGCAGCTTGTTTTACAGTTTGGATACTGAAGCTTTCTTT

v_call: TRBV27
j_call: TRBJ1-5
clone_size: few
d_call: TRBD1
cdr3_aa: CASSGGQGNQPQHF
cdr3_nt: TGTGCCAGCAGCGGGGGACAGGGCAATCAGCCCCAGCATTTT

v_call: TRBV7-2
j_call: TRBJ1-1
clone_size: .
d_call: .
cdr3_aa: CASSLEQGITEAFF
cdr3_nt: TGTGCCAGCAGCTTAGAACAGGGTATCACTGAAGCTTTCTTT

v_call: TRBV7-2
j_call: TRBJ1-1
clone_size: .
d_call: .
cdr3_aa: CASSVRVGEAFF
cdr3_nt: TGTGCCAGCAGCGTCAGGGTCGGTGAAGCTTTCTTT

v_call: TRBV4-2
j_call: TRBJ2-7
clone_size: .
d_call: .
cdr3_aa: CASSRDYRGTYEQYF
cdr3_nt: TGTGCCAGCAGCCGAGACTACCGGGGTACCTACGAGCAGTACTTC

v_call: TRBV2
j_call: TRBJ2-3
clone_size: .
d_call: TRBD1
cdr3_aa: CASRPTGGFTDTQYF
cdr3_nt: TGTGCCAGCAGACCGACAGGGGGCTTTACAGATACGCAGTATTTT

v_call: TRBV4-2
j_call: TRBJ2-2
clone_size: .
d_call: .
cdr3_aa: CASSQKGELNTGELFF
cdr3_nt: TGTGCCAGCAGCCAAAAAGGAGAGCTCAACACCGGGGAGCTGTTTTTT

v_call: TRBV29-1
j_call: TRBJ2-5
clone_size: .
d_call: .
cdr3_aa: CSVKGETQYF
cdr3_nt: TGCAGCGTTAAGGGGGAGACCCAGTACTTC

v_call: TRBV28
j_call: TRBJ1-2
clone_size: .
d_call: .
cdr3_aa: CASSLSRYGYTF
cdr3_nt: TGTGCCAGCAGTTTATCCCGCTATGGCTACACCTTC

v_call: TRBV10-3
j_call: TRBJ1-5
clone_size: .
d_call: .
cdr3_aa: CAISETQGNQPQHF
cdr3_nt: TGTGCCATCAGTGAAACACAGGGAAACCAGCCCCAGCATTTT

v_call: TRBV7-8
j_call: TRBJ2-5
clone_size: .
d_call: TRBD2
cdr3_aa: CASSLALGTSGGAETQYF
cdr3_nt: TGTGCCAGCAGCTTAGCGCTTGGGACTAGCGGGGGGGCGGAGACCCAGTACTTC

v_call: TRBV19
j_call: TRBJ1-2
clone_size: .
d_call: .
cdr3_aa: CASSIAQSPYGYTF
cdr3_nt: TGTGCCAGTAGTATAGCACAGTCACCCTATGGCTACACCTTC

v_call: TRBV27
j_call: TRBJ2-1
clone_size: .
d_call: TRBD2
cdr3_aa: CASRPLADTYNEQFF
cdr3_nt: TGTGCCAGCCGCCCCCTAGCGGATACCTACAATGAGCAGTTCTTC

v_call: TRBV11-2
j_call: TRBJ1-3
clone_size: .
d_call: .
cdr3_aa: CASSHLTVSSGNTIYF
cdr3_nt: TGTGCCAGCAGCCACCTCACAGTGAGCTCTGGAAACACCATATATTTT

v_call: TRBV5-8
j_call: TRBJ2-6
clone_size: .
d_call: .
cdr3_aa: CASSFASDPGANVLTF
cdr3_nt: TGTGCCAGCAGCTTTGCCAGCGACCCTGGGGCCAACGTCCTGACTTTC

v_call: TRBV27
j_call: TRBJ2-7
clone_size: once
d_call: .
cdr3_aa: CASSLAGTYEQYF
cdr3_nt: TGTGCCAGCAGTTTAGCAGGAACCTACGAGCAGTACTTC

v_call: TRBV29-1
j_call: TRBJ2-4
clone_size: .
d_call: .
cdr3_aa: CSVESGDNIQYF
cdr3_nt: TGCAGCGTTGAGTCAGGGGATAACATTCAGTACTTC

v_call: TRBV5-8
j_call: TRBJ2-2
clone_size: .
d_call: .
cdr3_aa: CASSLWQNTGELFF
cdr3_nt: TGTGCCAGCAGCTTGTGGCAGAACACCGGGGAGCTGTTTTTT

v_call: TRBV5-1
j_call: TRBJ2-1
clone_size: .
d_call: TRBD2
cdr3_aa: CASSIGTSGGNEQFF
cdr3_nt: TGCGCCAGCAGTATCGGGACTAGCGGGGGCAATGAGCAGTTCTTC

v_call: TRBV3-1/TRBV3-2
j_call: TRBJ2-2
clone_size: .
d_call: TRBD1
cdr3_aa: CASRPTGATGELFF
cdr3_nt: TGTGCCAGCAGACCGACAGGGGCCACCGGGGAGCTGTTTTTT

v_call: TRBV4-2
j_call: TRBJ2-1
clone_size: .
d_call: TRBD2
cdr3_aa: CASSQEVTSALYEQFF
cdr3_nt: TGTGCCAGCAGCCAAGAGGTGACTAGCGCTCTCTATGAGCAGTTCTTC

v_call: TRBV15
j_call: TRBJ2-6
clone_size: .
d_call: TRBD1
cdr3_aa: CATSGRGTGISGANVLTF
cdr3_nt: TGTGCCACCAGCGGCCGGGGGACAGGCATCTCTGGGGCCAACGTCCTGACTTTC

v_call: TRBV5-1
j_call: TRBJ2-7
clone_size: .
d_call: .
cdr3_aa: CASSLDRKSSYEQYF
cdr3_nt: TGCGCCAGCAGCTTGGACAGGAAATCTTCCTACGAGCAGTACTTC

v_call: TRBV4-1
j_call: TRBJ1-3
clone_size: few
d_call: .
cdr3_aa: CASSQTVSSGNTIYF
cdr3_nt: TGCGCCAGCAGCCAAACCGTGAGCTCTGGAAACACCATATATTTT

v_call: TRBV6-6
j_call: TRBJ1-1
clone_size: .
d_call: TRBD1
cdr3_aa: CASSYTGEYTEAFF
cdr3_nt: TGTGCCAGCAGTTACACAGGGGAGTACACTGAAGCTTTCTTT

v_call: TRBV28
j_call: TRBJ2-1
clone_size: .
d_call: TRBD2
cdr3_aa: CASSPQTSGRHNEQFF
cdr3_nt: TGTGCCAGCAGTCCACAGACTAGCGGGAGGCACAATGAGCAGTTCTTC

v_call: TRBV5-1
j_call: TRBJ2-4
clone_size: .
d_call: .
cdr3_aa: CASSPDRIDIQYF
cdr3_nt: TGCGCCAGCAGCCCAGACAGGATCGACATTCAGTACTTC

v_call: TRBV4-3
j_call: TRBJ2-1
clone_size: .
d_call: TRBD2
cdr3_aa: CASSPTAGGFEGQFF
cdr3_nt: TGCGCCAGCAGCCCGACAGCGGGAGGCTTTGAAGGGCAGTTCTTC

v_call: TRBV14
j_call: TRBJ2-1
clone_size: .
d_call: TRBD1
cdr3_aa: CASSQDWGQKGSYNEQFF
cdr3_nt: TGTGCCAGCAGCCAAGATTGGGGACAGAAGGGGTCCTACAATGAGCAGTTCTTC

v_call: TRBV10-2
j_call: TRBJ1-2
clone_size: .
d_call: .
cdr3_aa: CASGSQGYGYTF
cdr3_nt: TGCGCCAGCGGTTCGCAGGGCTATGGCTACACCTTC

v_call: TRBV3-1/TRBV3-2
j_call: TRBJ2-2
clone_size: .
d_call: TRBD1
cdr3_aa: CASSPRTGSGELFF
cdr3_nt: TGTGCCAGCAGCCCCCGGACAGGGTCCGGGGAGCTGTTTTTT

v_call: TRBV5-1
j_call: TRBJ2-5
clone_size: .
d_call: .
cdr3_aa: CASKKSLRDSQRETQYF
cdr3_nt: TGCGCCAGCAAAAAATCTCTCCGGGACTCCCAGCGGGAGACCCAGTACTTC

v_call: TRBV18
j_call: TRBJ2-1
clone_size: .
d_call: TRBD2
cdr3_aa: CASSVTLAGAYNEQFF
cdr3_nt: TGTGCCAGCTCAGTCACCTTAGCGGGAGCCTACAATGAGCAGTTCTTC

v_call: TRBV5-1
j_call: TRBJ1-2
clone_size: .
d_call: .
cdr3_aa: CASSSEGQRRRNYGYTF
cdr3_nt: TGCGCCAGCAGCTCGGAAGGACAGCGCCGACGTAACTATGGCTACACCTTC

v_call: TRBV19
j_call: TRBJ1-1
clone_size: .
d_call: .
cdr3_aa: CASSMGGSTEAFF
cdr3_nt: TGTGCCAGTAGTATGGGGGGGAGCACTGAAGCTTTCTTT

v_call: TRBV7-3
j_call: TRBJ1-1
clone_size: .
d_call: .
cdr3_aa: CASSFGRGTEAFF
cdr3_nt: TGTGCCAGCAGCTTCGGGAGGGGCACTGAAGCTTTCTTT

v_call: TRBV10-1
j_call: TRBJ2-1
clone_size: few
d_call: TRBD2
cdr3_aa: CASSESGEAYNEQFF
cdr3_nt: TGCGCCAGCAGTGAAAGCGGGGAGGCCTACAATGAGCAGTTCTTC

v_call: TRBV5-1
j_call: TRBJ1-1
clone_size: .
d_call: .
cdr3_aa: CASSFGTREAEAFF
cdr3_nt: TGCGCCAGCAGCTTCGGAACGCGAGAGGCTGAAGCTTTCTTT

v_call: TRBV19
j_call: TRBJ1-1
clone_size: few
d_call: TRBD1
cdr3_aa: CASKFSGQGAFF
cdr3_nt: TGTGCCAGTAAGTTTTCAGGACAGGGTGCTTTCTTT

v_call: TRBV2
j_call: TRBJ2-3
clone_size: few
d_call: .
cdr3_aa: CASSPLGQSVTDTQYF
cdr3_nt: TGTGCCAGCAGTCCACTAGGACAGTCGGTTACAGATACGCAGTATTTT

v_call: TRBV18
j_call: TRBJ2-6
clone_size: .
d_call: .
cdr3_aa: CASSPKGGQITSGANVLTF
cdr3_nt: TGTGCCAGCTCCCCGAAGGGGGGACAGATAACCTCTGGGGCCAACGTCCTGACTTTC